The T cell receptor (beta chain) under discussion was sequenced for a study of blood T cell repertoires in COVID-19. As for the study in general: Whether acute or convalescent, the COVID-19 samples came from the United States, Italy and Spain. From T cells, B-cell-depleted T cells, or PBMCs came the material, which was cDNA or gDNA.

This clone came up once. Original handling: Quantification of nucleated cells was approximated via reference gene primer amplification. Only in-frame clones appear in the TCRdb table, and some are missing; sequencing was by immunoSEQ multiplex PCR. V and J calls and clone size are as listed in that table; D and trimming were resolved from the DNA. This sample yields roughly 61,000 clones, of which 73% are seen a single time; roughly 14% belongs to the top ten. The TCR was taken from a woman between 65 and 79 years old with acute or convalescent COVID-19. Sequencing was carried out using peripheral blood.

CDR3 sequence reads: CASSQDLLRGTEAFF. The CDR3 coding sequence is TGTGCCAGCAGCCAAGATCTTCTCAGGGGGACTGAAGCTTTCTTT. V usage is TRBV3-1 (or the pseudogene TRBV3-2) and J usage is TRBJ1-1; 7 bases are shared with TRBD1. The J segment lost 5 bases and the V segment lost 0 bases, leaving 6 bases of the junction unmatched. Germline CDR1 and CDR2: LGHDT and YNNKEL (reference sequence). The CDR3 contains 15 residues.